This TCR beta chain emerged from a study of T cells in Graves' hyperthyroidism and ophthalmopathy. This clonotype was counted a few times. Stable Graves' hyperthyroidism denoted no ophthalmopathy progression over 18 months. RNA transcripts provided the source from which TCR beta CDR3 regions were amplified. TCR CDR3 underwent first-round RT-PCR with the HTBI primer set. MiXCR, applied by TCRdb to the multiplex PCR reads, yields one record per CDR3 protein. This table holds 500,000 to 600,000 distinct CDR3 sequences, under 60% found once. CDR1 is KGHSH and CDR2 is LQKENI in the germline V gene. Trimming cost V 3 bases and J 0 bases, with 12 bases left between them. The CDR3 consists of 15 residues.

J is TRBJ2-7 and V is TRBV18; possible D gene TRBD1, 6 bases. This clonotype was sampled from a woman younger than 35 with Graves' hyperthyroidism. The sequenced material came from peripheral blood or thyroid tissue (not recorded which). In DNA, the CDR3 is TGTGCCAGCTCACCTTACGACAGGAGCTCCTACGAGCAGTACTTC. Translated: CASSPYDRSSYEQYF.